This T cell receptor beta chain was observed in a study of blood T cell repertoires in COVID-19. Deletions cut 3 bases from V and 7 bases from J, with 13 bases between. The CDR3 sequence is 13 residues long. Repertoires were generated with immunoSEQ multiplex PCR, while TCRdb's copy carries only in-frame clones and drops some. The profile shows more than 200,000 clones, 80% to 90% of them singletons. Sequencing was carried out using peripheral blood. This TCR came from an elderly man with acute or convalescent COVID-19. The gene calls are TRBV12-3 or TRBV12-4 and TRBJ2-7; D possibly corresponds to TRBD1 (6 bases). CDR3: CASSFSTGPEQYF. In DNA, the CDR3 is TGTGCCAGCAGTTTCTCCACAGGGCCAGAGCAGTACTTC.